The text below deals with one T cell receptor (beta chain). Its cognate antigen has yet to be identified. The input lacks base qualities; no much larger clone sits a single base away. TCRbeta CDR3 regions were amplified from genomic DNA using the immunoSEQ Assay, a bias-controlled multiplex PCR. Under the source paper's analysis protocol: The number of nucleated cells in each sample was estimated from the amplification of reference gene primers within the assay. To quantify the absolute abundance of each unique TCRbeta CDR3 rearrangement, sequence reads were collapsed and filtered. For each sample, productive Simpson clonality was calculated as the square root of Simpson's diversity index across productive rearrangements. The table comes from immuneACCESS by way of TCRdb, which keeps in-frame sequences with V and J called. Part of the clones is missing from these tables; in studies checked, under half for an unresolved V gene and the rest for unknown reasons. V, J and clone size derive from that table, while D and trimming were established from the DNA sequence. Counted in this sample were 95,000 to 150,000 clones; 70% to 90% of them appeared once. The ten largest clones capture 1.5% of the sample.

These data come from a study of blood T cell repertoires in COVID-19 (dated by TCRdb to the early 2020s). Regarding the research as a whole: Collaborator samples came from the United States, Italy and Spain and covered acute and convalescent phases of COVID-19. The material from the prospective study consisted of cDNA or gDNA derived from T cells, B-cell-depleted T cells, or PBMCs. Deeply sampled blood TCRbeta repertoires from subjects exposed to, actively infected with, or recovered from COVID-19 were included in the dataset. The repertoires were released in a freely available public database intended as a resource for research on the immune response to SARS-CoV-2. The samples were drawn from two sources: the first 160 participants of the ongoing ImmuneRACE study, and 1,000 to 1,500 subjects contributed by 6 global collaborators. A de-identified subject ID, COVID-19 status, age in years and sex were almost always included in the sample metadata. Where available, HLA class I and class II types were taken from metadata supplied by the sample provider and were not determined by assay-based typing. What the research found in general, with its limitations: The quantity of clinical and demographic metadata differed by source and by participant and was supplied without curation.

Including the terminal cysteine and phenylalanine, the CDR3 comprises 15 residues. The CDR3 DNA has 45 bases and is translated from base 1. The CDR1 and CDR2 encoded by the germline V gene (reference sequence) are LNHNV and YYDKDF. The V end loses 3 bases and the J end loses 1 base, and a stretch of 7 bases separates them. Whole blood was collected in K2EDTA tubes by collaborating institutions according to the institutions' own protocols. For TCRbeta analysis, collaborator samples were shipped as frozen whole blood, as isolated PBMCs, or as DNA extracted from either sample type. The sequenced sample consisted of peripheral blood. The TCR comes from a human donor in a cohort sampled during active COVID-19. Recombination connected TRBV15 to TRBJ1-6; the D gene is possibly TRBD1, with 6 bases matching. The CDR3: CATSSRGSYNSPLHF. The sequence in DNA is TGTGCCACCAGCAGCAGGGGATCCTATAATTCACCCCTCCACTTT.